The T cell receptor beta chain described here comes from a study of T cell responses to AZD1222 COVID-19 vaccine (dated by TCRdb to the early 2020s). For the wider study: A total of about 230 trial participants underwent TCR sequencing, of whom 207 received two doses of AZD1222 and approximately 25 received two doses of the MenACWY control vaccine. Trial participants were enrolled by age into subgroups of 18-55, 56-69 and 70-plus years, and 148, 28 and 57 TCR-sequenced participants, respectively, were included in these subgroups.

The full study reports these points: In the small 56-69-year group, the increase in depth fell short of significance, most likely because of low power. The vaccine-associated CD4 TCRs covered the entire spike protein, and the dominant responses fell in regions 160-218 and 743-854. Nearly half of unique spike-specific TCRs reportedly recognized epitopes outside regions mutated in the B.1.351 and B.1.1.7 variants. Only five or six AZD1222 recipients were SARS-CoV-2 seropositive at baseline, limiting conclusions about previously exposed vaccinees. Because no day 14 peak-response samples were available, repertoires were characterized only after the peak T cell response. After two AZD1222 doses, spike-specific TCR breadth and depth were significantly higher than at day 0 and than in MenACWY recipients. Participants were mostly white British, with more females than males. The authors suggested clonal diversity may have been underestimated.

The sample's time point label is to be understood as: about 28 days (+/-7) after the second vaccine dose. Because spike-specific TCR depth and breadth did not differ between the two schedules, AZD1222 recipients who got a second dose at roughly 4 weeks were pooled with those who got a second dose at roughly 12 weeks. Samples from vaccinated people were obtained from the UK trials COV001 and COV002, which included a single-blind randomized controlled phase 2/3 trial of AZD1222 (ChAdOx1 nCoV-19) in healthy adults. Trial participant PBMC samples were collected at day 0 and day 28 after the second dose for TCRbeta chain sequencing. The CDR3 starts with the cysteine, ends with the phenylalanine, and has 13 residues. Here the CDR3 DNA is all that survives: 39 bases in frame from base 1. V is shortened by 8 bases, J by 5 bases, and the region joining them spans 15 bases. According to the germline V gene, CDR1 reads SGHTA and CDR2 reads FQGNSA.

The CDR3 regions of human TCRbeta chains were analyzed by immunosequencing. The original pipeline was this. Repertoire TCRs were checked for matches against a reference library of SARS-CoV-2-specific TCRs that had been generated using the MIRA antigen-specificity platform. Breadth meant the fraction of unique TCRs that were SARS-CoV-2-associated, whereas depth meant the fraction of total T cells that were SARS-CoV-2-associated. Using the MIRA data, each spike-specific TCR was mapped to the spike region that the TCR reacts to and placed in a CD4 or CD8 class. Log10-transformed breadth and depth values were compared by one-way ANOVA with Sidak's multiple comparisons tests. The table comes from immuneACCESS by way of TCRdb, which keeps in-frame sequences with V and J called. Part of the clones is missing from these tables; in studies checked, under half for an unresolved V gene and the rest for unknown reasons. The DNA gave D and trimming, while V, J and clone size come from that table. The sample table records roughly 69,000 clones; 80% of these occur just once. Jointly, the top ten make up more than 12% of the sample.

Concerning this clone itself: The target of this receptor is not known. Base qualities are missing; no much larger clone stands one base away.

This receptor was identified in an adult who received the AZD1222 COVID-19 vaccine. The sample was peripheral blood, taken 28 days after the second AZD1222 dose. The chain uses TRBV7-2 and TRBJ2-5, with the D gene not clear enough to name. The nucleotide sequence reads TGTGCCAGCCGAAAGGCGGCGAAGGAGACCCAGTACTTC. This yields the protein CASRKAAKETQYF.